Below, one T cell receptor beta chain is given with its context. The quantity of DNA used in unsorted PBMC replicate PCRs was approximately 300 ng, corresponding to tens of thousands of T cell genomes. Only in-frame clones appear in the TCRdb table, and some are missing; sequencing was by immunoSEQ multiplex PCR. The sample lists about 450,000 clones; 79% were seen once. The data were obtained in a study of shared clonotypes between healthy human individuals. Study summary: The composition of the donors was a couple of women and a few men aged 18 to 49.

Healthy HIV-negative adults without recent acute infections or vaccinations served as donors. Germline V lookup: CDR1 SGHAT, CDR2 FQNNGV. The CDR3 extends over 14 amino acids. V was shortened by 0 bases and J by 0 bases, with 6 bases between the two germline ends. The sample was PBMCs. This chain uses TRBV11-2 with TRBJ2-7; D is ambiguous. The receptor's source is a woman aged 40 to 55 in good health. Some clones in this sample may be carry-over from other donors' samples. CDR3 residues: CASSLDRSSYEQYF. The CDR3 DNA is TGTGCCAGCAGCTTAGATAGGAGCTCCTACGAGCAGTACTTC.